Given below is one T cell receptor beta chain in context. Its specificity is not known. These data are taken from a study of response to subunit inactivated influenza vaccine. The CDR3 spans 12 residues. TCRdb used MiXCR to reprocess the RT-PCR reads, holding one entry per CDR3 protein. In the table there are around 790,000 distinct CDR3 sequences, less than 25% of which are singletons. Study-level points and caveats: It was the authors' suggestion that each seasonal influenza vaccination recruits few new T cells.

Sequenced here: PBMCs from blood, sampled around 5 days after vaccination. The chain uses TRBV21-1 and TRBJ1-2; the table's D call, TRBD1, was not checked against the DNA. TRBV21-1 is a pseudogene locus. This clonotype was obtained from a middle-aged man who received an inactivated influenza vaccine. Here the CDR3 reads CASARDNYGYTF. The CDR3 DNA follows: TGTGCCAGCGCCAGGGATAACTATGGCTACACCTTC.